This T cell receptor (beta chain) stems from a study of beta chain features in type 1 diabetes. Across the study: All of the samples together had some 110 million sorted cells examined. Whole-study results and caveats: Over-representation of high TCR-expressing cells was a possible consequence of cDNA sequencing. Junctions at VDJ sites from type 1 diabetes patients had fewer insertions and more deletions.

The study reverse transcribed the entire isolated RNA, so it sequenced expressed TCRB transcripts. Assay: immunoSEQ multiplex PCR; the TCRdb copy retains only in-frame clones and omits some. The sample has 850,000 to 900,000 clones; 17% are singletons. The germline gives CDR1 SQVTM, CDR2 ANQGSEA. V shed 7 bases, J shed 3 bases, and the junction held 8 bases outside the gene matches. CDR3 length: 14 residues. Notes on this clone: The antigen is unknown.

Material for sequencing was naive CD4+ T cells from blood. The receptor's source is a young woman in good health. The chain employs TRBV29-1 and TRBJ2-3, with 9 positions matching TRBD1. The CDR3 loop reads CSGGQGSLTDTQYF. The DNA for the CDR3 is TGCAGCGGGGGACAGGGTTCTCTTACAGATACGCAGTATTTT.